A selection of T cell receptor beta chains follows, all from one sample in a study of Graves' ophthalmopathy and Graves' hyperthyroidism. TCRdb reanalysed the multiplex PCR reads using MiXCR and keeps one entry per CDR3 protein. This table holds 300,000 or so distinct CDR3 sequences, roughly 16% found once. Material: peripheral blood. The receptors come from an adult man with Graves' ophthalmopathy. Each CDR3 is given with its conserved first and last residue. Each record gives: J gene, V gene, D gene, clone size, CDR3 DNA, CDR3 protein. D genes are given only for firm matches. Clone size is given for some rows only: seen once, a few or many times, or a class if the clone is expanded.

TRBJ2-2 | TRBV6-2/TRBV6-3 | TRBD1 | many | TGTGCCAGCAGTTACCGGACAGGGGCGAACACCGGGGAGCTGTTTTTT | CASSYRTGANTGELFF
TRBJ2-7 | TRBV28 | TRBD1 | many | TGTGCCAGCAGTTTATCGTTCGGGACAGGGGTACACTTC | CASSLSFGTGVHF
TRBJ2-5 | TRBV11-3 | TRBD1 | many | TGTGCCAGCAGTCTAGGGGTACAGGGGGAAGAAGAGACCCAGTACTTC | CASSLGVQGEEETQYF
TRBJ1-2 | TRBV30 | . | many | TGTGCCTGGAGTGTAATAGGGGGTGTCTATGGCTACACCTTC | CAWSVIGGVYGYTF
TRBJ1-1 | TRBV10-2 | . | many | TGCGCCACCGAACCAGAAGAAATGAACACTGAAGCTTTCTTT | CATEPEEMNTEAFF
TRBJ1-5 | TRBV19 | . | many | TGTGCCAGTAGTATAAACGGATATAGCAATCAGCCCCAGCATTTT | CASSINGYSNQPQHF
TRBJ1-1 | TRBV3-1 | . | many | TGTGCCAGCAGCCAAATTAGTTGGTCGAGCACTGAAGCTTTCTTT | CASSQISWSSTEAFF
TRBJ2-3 | TRBV11-1 | TRBD1 | many | TGTGCCAGCAGCTCTAACAGGGGGTTTAGCACAGATACGCAGTATTTT | CASSSNRGFSTDTQYF
TRBJ2-2 | TRBV14 | TRBD1 | many | TGTGCCAGCAGCCGACAGGGGGCAACTGGGGAGCTGTTTTTT | CASSRQGATGELFF
TRBJ1-5 | TRBV2 | . | many | TGTGCCAGCAGTGAAATTGGGACCCCTAATCAGCCCCAGCATTTT | CASSEIGTPNQPQHF
TRBJ2-7 | TRBV10-3 | TRBD2 | . | TGTGCCATCAGTGAGCCGCGGGCTAGCGGGAGGGCCGAGCAGTACTTC | CAISEPRASGRAEQYF
TRBJ2-5 | TRBV7-3 | TRBD2 | many | TGTGCCAGCAGCCCACAGGGACTAGCGATTGAGACCCAGTACTTC | CASSPQGLAIETQYF
TRBJ2-7 | TRBV11-2 | TRBD1 | many | TGTGCCAGCAGCGAACAGATGGGACAGGGGACCTACGAGCAGTACTTC | CASSEQMGQGTYEQYF
TRBJ1-1 | TRBV4-2 | . | many | TGTGCCAGCAGCCAAGATCGACAGGTGAACACTGAAGCTTTCTTT | CASSQDRQVNTEAFF
TRBJ1-1 | TRBV14 | . | many | TGTGCCAGCAGCCAAAGCAGGGTGAACACTGAAGCTTTCTTT | CASSQSRVNTEAFF
TRBJ2-7 | TRBV18 | . | many | TGTGCCAGCTCACCAGAGACCAGGGGAGAGCAGTACTTC | CASSPETRGEQYF
TRBJ2-7 | TRBV6-2/TRBV6-3 | TRBD2 | many | TGTGCCAGCAGTTACTCCGGGACTAGCGGGATTGAGCAGTACTTC | CASSYSGTSGIEQYF
TRBJ1-3 | TRBV28 | TRBD1 | many | TGTGCCAGTACCGACAGGGGGTCTGGAAACACCATATATTTT | CASTDRGSGNTIYF
TRBJ1-2 | TRBV5-1 | . | many | TGCGCCAGCTCCCGGGCAGTTCTATCGTCCGGCTACACCTTC | CASSRAVLSSGYTF
TRBJ2-7 | TRBV12-3/TRBV12-4 | . | many | TGTGCCAGCCGTGACGGGACCTACGAGCAGTACTTC | CASRDGTYEQYF
TRBJ1-6 | TRBV5-1 | TRBD1 | many | TGCGCCAGCAGCTTAGGGGACAGGGGTAATTCACCCCTCCACTTT | CASSLGDRGNSPLHF
TRBJ1-2 | TRBV27 | TRBD1 | many | TGTGCCAGCAGTTCAATACAGGGGTCCGACTATGGCTACACCTTC | CASSSIQGSDYGYTF
TRBJ2-3 | TRBV7-8 | TRBD2 | many | TGTGCCAGCAGCTTAAGGACTAGCGGGAGGAGAACAGATACGCAGTATTTT | CASSLRTSGRRTDTQYF
TRBJ2-2 | TRBV29-1 | . | many | TGCAGCTTCGGACATTACGGCGGGGAGCTGTTTTTT | CSFGHYGGELFF
TRBJ2-2 | TRBV20-1 | TRBD2 | many | TGCAGCAAGCGGGAGGGGGTCACCGGGGAGCTGTTTTTT | CSKREGVTGELFF
TRBJ2-2 | TRBV7-2 | TRBD1 | many | TGTGCCAGCAGCTCAGCCGGACAGGAGATCACCGGGGAGCTGTTTTTT | CASSSAGQEITGELFF
TRBJ2-5 | TRBV6-2/TRBV6-3 | . | many | TGTGCCAGCAGTCCGGGATACAGGGACGCAGAGACCCAGTACTTC | CASSPGYRDAETQYF
TRBJ2-7 | TRBV11-2 | . | few | TGTGCCAGCAGTCCGGACGGTTCCTACGGGCAGTACTTC | CASSPDGSYGQYF
TRBJ2-1 | TRBV6-4 | TRBD1 | many | TGTGCCAGCAGTGTTGACAGGGGCTCCTACAATGAGCAGTTCTTC | CASSVDRGSYNEQFF
TRBJ1-5 | TRBV11-2 | . | many | TGTGCCAGCGGCTTAGGAGCAAGCGGCAATCAGCCCCAGCATTTT | CASGLGASGNQPQHF
TRBJ2-2 | TRBV7-9 | TRBD2 | many | TGTGCCAGCAGCTTCAGGCTAGCGGGAGGAATCGCCGGGGAGCTGTTTTTT | CASSFRLAGGIAGELFF
TRBJ1-2 | TRBV4-3 | TRBD1 | many | TGCGCCAGCAGCCAAGATACCCGACAGGGTGTAAATGGCTACACCTTC | CASSQDTRQGVNGYTF
TRBJ2-1 | TRBV30 | . | many | TGTGCCTGGACCGGGGTGTACAGTATTTATGAGCAGTTCTTC | CAWTGVYSIYEQFF
TRBJ1-5 | TRBV11-1 | TRBD1 | many | TGTGCCAGCAGCCCCCCACCAGACAGGGTGTTTCAGCCCCAGCATTTT | CASSPPPDRVFQPQHF
TRBJ1-5 | TRBV12-3/TRBV12-4 | . | many | TGTGCCAGCAGCCTCAGTCGGGGGAGCAATCAGCCCCAGCATTTT | CASSLSRGSNQPQHF
TRBJ1-6 | TRBV6-1 | . | . | TGTGCCAGCAGGCCCCCCGGGGAGAATTCACCCCTCCACTTT | CASRPPGENSPLHF
TRBJ2-7 | TRBV5-1 | . | many | TGCGCCAGCAGCTTACTCGGGATTCTCTACGAGCAGTACTTC | CASSLLGILYEQYF
TRBJ2-5 | TRBV12-3/TRBV12-4 | . | many | TGTGCCAGCAGTTTTTCAGGGCCAGAGACCCAGTACTTC | CASSFSGPETQYF
TRBJ2-7 | TRBV11-3 | TRBD2 | many | TGTGCCAGCAGCAGAAATAGCGGGGCCTACGAGCAGTACTTC | CASSRNSGAYEQYF
TRBJ2-6 | TRBV5-1 | TRBD2 | many | TGCGCCAGCAGCCGTTGGGGAGGGGCTGGGGCCAACGTCCTGACTTTC | CASSRWGGAGANVLTF
TRBJ1-1 | TRBV7-2 | . | many | TGTGCCAGCAGCTTAGAGTGGGACACGGTCTTT | CASSLEWDTVF
TRBJ2-5 | TRBV6-1 | . | . | TGTGCCAGCACCCTTAATGCGAGGGGGGAGACCCAGTACTTC | CASTLNARGETQYF
TRBJ1-1 | TRBV27 | . | many | TGTGCCAGCAGTTTATCCAATATAGGTTCCAGAGCTTTCTTT | CASSLSNIGSRAFF
TRBJ2-7 | TRBV27 | TRBD2 | many | TGTGCCAGCAGTTTAGCCGGGGGGGGCTACGAGCAGTACTTC | CASSLAGGGYEQYF
TRBJ1-3 | TRBV28 | . | many | TGTGCCAGCAGTTTAGCCGGTTTCTCTGGAAACACCATATATTTT | CASSLAGFSGNTIYF
TRBJ2-7 | TRBV5-1 | . | many | TGCGCCAGCAGCCCGGACGCGGGAAAAGGCGAGCAGTACTTC | CASSPDAGKGEQYF
TRBJ1-1 | TRBV5-1 | . | . | TGCGCCAGCAACCCTTCGGCCAGGGAAAACACTGAAGCTTTCTTT | CASNPSARENTEAFF
TRBJ1-2 | TRBV13 | . | few | TGTGCCAGCAGCCCTTGGGGAGCAAGGGGGGACTATGGCTACACCTTC | CASSPWGARGDYGYTF
TRBJ1-5 | TRBV28 | . | many | TGTGCCAGCAGTTTTTATAGCAATCAGCCCCAGCATTTT | CASSFYSNQPQHF
TRBJ1-1 | TRBV29-1 | . | many | TGCAGCGTTCCGCAGACAGTGAACACTGAAGCTTTCTTT | CSVPQTVNTEAFF
TRBJ2-5 | TRBV3-1 | TRBD2 | many | TGTGCCAGCAGCCAAGTCCTAGCGGGAGGGGAGACCCAGTACTTC | CASSQVLAGGETQYF
TRBJ1-1 | TRBV28 | TRBD1 | . | TGTGCCAGCACCGAGACAGGGGGGACTGAAGCTTTCTTT | CASTETGGTEAFF
TRBJ2-7 | TRBV3-1 | . | few | TGTGCCAGCAGCCCCTCTAAGACCGGCAACTCCTACGAGCAGTACTTC | CASSPSKTGNSYEQYF
TRBJ1-5 | TRBV19 | . | once | TGTGCCAGTAGGGCAGAGACCCGTCAGCCCCAGCATTTT | CASRAETRQPQHF
TRBJ1-2 | TRBV30 | TRBD1 | many | TGTGCCTCCCCGGACAGGATCTATGGCTACACCTTC | CASPDRIYGYTF
TRBJ1-3 | TRBV28 | . | many | TGTGCCAGCAGCGGACCGGGGAATGGAAACACCATATATTTT | CASSGPGNGNTIYF
TRBJ2-5 | TRBV7-2 | . | many | TGTGCCAGCAGCTCGCCTTTGATCAATCAACAAGAGACCCAGTACTTC | CASSSPLINQQETQYF
TRBJ2-5 | TRBV15 | . | . | TGTGCCACCAGCAGTGCGACTAGATTGGGGACCCAGTACTTC | CATSSATRLGTQYF
TRBJ2-7 | TRBV20-1 | . | many | TGCAGTGCTAGGGTTGGGGTCGGCTACGAGCAGTACTTC | CSARVGVGYEQYF